This TCR beta chain was captured by sequencing in a study of cytotoxic CD8 clonotypes in ibrutinib-treated CLL. On the study more broadly: Responses comprised 25 or so partial and 2 complete; at median around 70 months, around 14 remained remitted and some twelve progressed. The study recorded mean values of approximately 260,000 productive templates and under 100,000 productive rearrangements per sample. Findings and caveats of the study: Clonality (at baseline) was higher than in age-matched healthy donors and tracked circulating CD8+ T-cell counts. Clonality showed a rise at ibrutinib response that reversed toward baseline at progression.

About this clone itself: The target antigen is unknown.

The table came from immunoSEQ multiplex PCR; TCRdb's copy has only in-frame clones and leaves some out. The table lists about 57,000 clones, 56% of them singletons. The starting material was PBMCs, obtained after 24 months of ibrutinib treatment. The source is a human donor with chronic lymphocytic leukemia.

DNA of the CDR3: TGTGCCAGCAGCGCCCGACCTCGGACAAACGGGGAGCTGTTTTTT. Translated, it gives CASSARPRTNGELFF. V usage is TRBV21-1 and J usage is TRBJ2-2; TRBD1, the table's D call, was not compared with the DNA. TRBV21-1 represents a pseudogene. The CDR3 loop spans 15 amino acids.